This TCR beta chain was sequenced for a study of early T cells in non-severe SARS-CoV-2 infection (dated by TCRdb to about 2021). Turning to the overall study: Because TCR sequencing was done on bulk RNA from unsorted whole blood, the alpha and beta chains could not be paired.

This clonotype was counted a few times. Its specific antigen is unknown. Base qualities are not provided; no much larger clone lies one nucleotide away. Broad study findings and their caveats: Matching against VDJdb was skewed toward anti-spike CD8 responses, likely underestimated virus-specific expansions, and missed private and CD4 specificities.

Libraries were constructed by 5' RACE. The sequencer was a NextSeq 500. To correct for sequencing error and PCR bias, the TCR library protocol tagged individual cDNA molecules with unique molecular identifiers. Sequencing covered both TCR alpha and beta chains, and within each sample the abundances of alpha and beta sequences were tightly co-correlated. Turning to the authors' computational methods: Decombinator V4 was used to annotate TCR sequences for V gene, J gene and CDR3. TCRs were defined as expanded if a significant change between any two time points was detected under a Poisson model with p below 0.0001. TCR abundances were normalised to the total number of TCRs sequenced in each sample and reported as counts per million. TRAV1-2 paired with TRAJ12, TRAJ20 or TRAJ33 defined MAIT TCRs, while TRAV10 paired with TRAJ18 defined iNKT TCRs. VDJdb, accessed on 1 November 2021, was searched for TCRs annotated for CMV, EBV and SARS-CoV-2, and TCRs annotated for more than one antigen were excluded. TCRdb reprocessing: public reads trimmed at Q25 with fastp, clones called with MiXCR, in-frame beta chains kept. Rows matching on CDR3 protein sequence are summarized as one entry with the most common DNA and genes. TCRdb, not the original authors, processed these V and J calls. This sample gives around 23,000 distinct CDR3 sequences in total; 5.3% of them show up just once. Over 8.5% of the sample is in the top ten clones.

A case-control design nested within a healthcare worker cohort in London, UK, was used, with weekly nasopharyngeal swab PCR tests and blood sampling performed. Healthcare workers were enrolled in the week of the UK lockdown, from 23 to 31 March 2020, and were followed every week for up to about 16 weeks. Measured from the cysteine to the phenylalanine, the CDR3 is 17 residues long. CDR3 DNA is the only sequence kept; it has 51 bases, read in frame from the first base. CDR1 SNHLY and CDR2 FYNNEI are derived from the germline V gene. V is shortened by 4 bases, J by 8 bases, and the region joining them spans 25 bases.

The sample was whole blood. The rearranged segments are TRBV2 and TRBJ2-3, and possibly TRBD2, on 7 matching bases. The sequence came from an adult who was a healthcare worker with PCR-confirmed SARS-CoV-2 infection or an uninfected control (not recorded which). The DNA reads TGTGCCAGCAGTGTGGCGGGACTAACCCACGTCAGGGGTACGCAGTATTTT. Translated, it gives CASSVAGLTHVRGTQYF.